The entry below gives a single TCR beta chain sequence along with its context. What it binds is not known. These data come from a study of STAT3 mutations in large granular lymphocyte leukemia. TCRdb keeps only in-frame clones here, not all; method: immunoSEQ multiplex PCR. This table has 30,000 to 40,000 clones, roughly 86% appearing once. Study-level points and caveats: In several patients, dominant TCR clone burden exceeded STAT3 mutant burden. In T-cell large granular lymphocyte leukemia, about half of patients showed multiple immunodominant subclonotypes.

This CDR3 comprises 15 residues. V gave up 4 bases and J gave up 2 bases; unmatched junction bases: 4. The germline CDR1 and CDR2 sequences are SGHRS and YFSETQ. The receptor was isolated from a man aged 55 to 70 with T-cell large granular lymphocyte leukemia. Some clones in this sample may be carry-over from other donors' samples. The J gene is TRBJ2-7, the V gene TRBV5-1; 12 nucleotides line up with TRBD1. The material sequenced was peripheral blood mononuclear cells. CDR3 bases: TGCGCCAGCAGCCAGGGACAGGGGGCACCCTACGAGCAGTACTTC. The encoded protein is CASSQGQGAPYEQYF.